This T cell receptor (beta chain) comes out of a study of blood T cell repertoires in COVID-19. Study overall: Spain, Italy and the United States supplied samples that represented acute and convalescent COVID-19. Nucleic acid was either cDNA or gDNA, and it came from T cells, B-cell-depleted T cells, or PBMCs.

This CDR3 contains 14 residues. After removal of 2 bases from V and 8 bases from J, the junction contained 4 bases not matched to a gene. Germline lookup yields CDR1 SGDLS and CDR2 YYNGEE. Original handling: Amplifying reference gene primers gave estimates of nucleated cell counts. Sequencing was performed with immunoSEQ multiplex PCR; in TCRdb, only in-frame clones are kept and a portion is missing. V and J calls plus clone size are reproduced from that table; the DNA served to infer D and trimming. The table records about 670,000 clones, around 89% of them present only once. Comments on this clone: Other DNA sequences in this sample translate to the same CDR3.

The sequencing sample was made of peripheral blood. The chain is built from TRBV9 and TRBJ1-6; the match to TRBD1 covers 7 bases. The source is a woman aged 18-35 years with acute or convalescent COVID-19. CDR3 sequence reads: CASSVRQGDSPLHF. CDR3 DNA sequence: TGTGCCAGCAGCGTCCGACAGGGAGATTCACCCCTCCACTTT.